The entry that follows covers one T cell receptor beta chain sequence. These data come from a study of monozygotic twins with inflammatory bowel disease. TCRdb re-called the 5' RACE reads, yielding one record per CDR3 amino acid sequence without DNA. This listing includes about 450,000 distinct CDR3 sequences. The CDR3 has 18 residues. The chain is built from TRBV12-3 or TRBV12-4 and TRBJ1-6; the D call of TRBD1 rests on TCRdb alone, since no DNA is present to check it. The clonotype was recovered from a human donor with ulcerative colitis or Crohn's disease, or a healthy co-twin of an affected twin (not recorded which). The sequenced sample consisted of blood. CDR3 in amino acids: CASRKDKGTLLNNSPLHF.